One sample yielded the 31 T cell receptor beta chains listed below, sequenced in a study of regulatory T cells in long-lasting Graves disease. Time point: newly diagnosed GD, antithyroid drugs for less than 3 months. PBMCs provided the RNA from which the TCR library was made. According to the study, TCR beta libraries were built with iRepertoire HTBI primers and CDR3-region Arm-PCR. TCRdb used MiXCR to reprocess the multiplex PCR reads, holding one entry per CDR3 protein. The repertoire consists of roughly 510,000 distinct CDR3 sequences, with about 16% occurring once and the leading ten covering 12%. A further study also used this sample, focusing on T cells in Graves' hyperthyroidism and ophthalmopathy.

This specimen consisted of peripheral blood mononuclear cells (PBMCs), obtained at new diagnosis, from a patient treated with antithyroid drugs. All receptors derive from a man between 18 and 29 years old with Graves disease.

This clonotype was detected many times. The rearrangement joins TRBV30 to TRBJ1-5, with no clear D. The CDR3 length is 14 residues. The germline V gene encodes CDR1 GTSNPN and CDR2 SVGIG (reference sequence). The V end was cut by 1 base, the J end by 4 bases, with 11 bases between. CDR3 DNA sequence: TGTGCCTGGAGTGCGGACGGAGGGAATCAGCCCCAGCATTTT. Its protein is CAWSADGGNQPQHF.

This clonotype was recorded a few times. V gene TRBV9 combines with J gene TRBJ2-2, with D possibly TRBD2 on 6 matching bases. Trimming cost V 0 bases and J 3 bases, with 12 bases left between them. The germline CDR1 and CDR2 sequences are SGDLS and YYNGEE. The CDR3 length is 16 residues. DNA of the CDR3: TGTGCCAGCAGCGTAGACCCTAGCGCCGACACCGGGGAGCTGTTTTTT. Encoded protein: CASSVDPSADTGELFF.

The genes are TRBV6-5 and TRBJ1-2; D uncertain. Germline V lookup: CDR1 MNHEY, CDR2 SVGAGI. The CDR3 totals 15 residues. Trimming removed 1 base from V and 4 bases from J, with 13 bases in between. The CDR3 loop is CASSYWAGESYGYTF. The CDR3 bases are TGTGCCAGCAGTTACTGGGCAGGAGAATCCTATGGCTACACCTTC.

The table lists this clonotype with many counts. The rearrangement links TRBV20-1 to TRBJ2-1; 7 bases map to TRBD2. Germline values: CDR1 DFQATT, CDR2 SNEGSKA (reference sequence). The CDR3 has 16 residues. CDR3 sequence (DNA): TGCGGCACCTCTCCTCTAGCGGATGGGGCCTACAATGAGCAGTTCTTC. Translating it yields CGTSPLADGAYNEQFF.

This clonotype was seen only a few times. The rearrangement links TRBV27 to TRBJ1-4, with D hard to call. V gave up 6 bases and J gave up 8 bases, with 19 bases separating them. The CDR3 has 15 residues. Germline-derived CDR1 and CDR2 are MNHEY and SMNVEV (reference sequence). Here the CDR3 reads CASSRKSVAGEKLFF. CDR3 in DNA: TGTGCCAGCAGCCGTAAATCCGTGGCGGGGGAAAAACTGTTTTTT. The variable domain in full, completed from reference TRBV27 and TRBJ1-4, reads EAQVTQNPRYLITVTGKKLTVTCSQNMNHEYMSWYRQDPGLGLRQIYYSMNVEVTDKGDVPEGYKVSRKEKRNFPLILESPSPNQTSLYFCASSRKSVAGEKLFFGSGTQLSVL.

In its sample, this clonotype was seen many times. The genes are TRBV20-1 and TRBJ2-3, with 10 bases identical to TRBD2. In germline, CDR1 is DFQATT, CDR2 SNEGSKA (reference sequence). J lost 3 bases, V lost 1 base, and 7 bases had no gene match. The CDR3 has 16 amino acids. Written as DNA, the CDR3 is TGCAGTGCTAGAGCGGCTAGCGGGAGTTGGACAGATACGCAGTATTTT. Encoded protein: CSARAASGSWTDTQYF.

The sample holds many counts of this clonotype. The V gene is TRBV7-2, the J gene TRBJ2-7; TRBD2 aligns across 7 bases. The CDR3 is made up of 14 amino acids. Germline V gene sequence: CDR1 SGHTA, CDR2 FQGNSA. V dropped 3 bases and J dropped 2; count of bases not matched to a gene: 4. The CDR3 loop is CASSFGTTTYEQYF. CDR3 DNA sequence: TGTGCCAGCAGCTTCGGGACTACAACCTACGAGCAGTACTTC. Filled out from reference TRBV7-2 and TRBJ2-7, the complete variable domain reads GAGVSQSPSNKVTEKGKDVELRCDPISGHTALYWYRQSLGQGLEFLIYFQGNSAPDKSGLPSDRFSAERTGGSVSTLTIQRTQQEDSAVYLCASSFGTTTYEQYFGPGTRLTVT.

Notes on this clonotype: A read error may account for a junction end that differs from germline. The rearrangement uses TRBV2 and TRBJ1-5; unclear D gene. This CDR3 contains 11 residues. The V gene's germline CDR1 is SNHLY and CDR2 FYNNEI. The CDR3 DNA follows: TGTGCCAGCAGTGAAGCCGGACCCCCGCATTTT. Amino acids: CASSEAGPPHF.

This clonotype was seen a few times. The chain employs TRBV11-2 and TRBJ1-1; 11 bases fit TRBD1. The CDR3 contains 18 residues. The germline CDR1 and CDR2 sequences are SGHAT and FQNNGV. After removal of 2 bases from V and 4 bases from J, the junction contained 12 bases not matched to a gene. The CDR3, as DNA: TGTGCCAGCAGCTTATTGGGGATAGGGACAGGGGGATTCACTGAAGCTTTCTTT. This sequence encodes CASSLLGIGTGGFTEAFF.

This clonotype has a count of ten or more. CDR3 loop: CAWRLRGGGYEQYF. CDR3 bases: TGTGCCTGGAGGCTCAGAGGGGGCGGTTACGAGCAGTACTTC. The J gene is TRBJ2-7, the V gene TRBV30, with 7 bases aligning to TRBD1. This CDR3 region has 14 residues. The junction had 9 bases not matched to a gene; V was cut back by 3 bases and J by 4 bases. Germline loops: CDR1 GTSNPN, CDR2 SVGIG (reference sequence).

The V and J genes are TRBV7-6 and TRBJ2-1; no clear D gene. Germline loops: CDR1 SGHVS, CDR2 FNYEAQ. The ends were cut back, 5 bases at V and 1 base at J, with 12 bases in the middle. The CDR3 contains 15 residues. CDR3 sequence reads: CASSPRVGSYNEQFF. Here the CDR3 DNA reads TGTGCCAGCAGCCCCCGGGTGGGGTCCTACAATGAGCAGTTCTTC.

V usage is TRBV7-2 and J usage is TRBJ1-4; D gene uncertain. Deletions cut 3 bases from V and 2 bases from J, with 4 bases between. The CDR3 is 13 amino acids. Germline V lookup: CDR1 SGHTA, CDR2 FQGNSA. CDR3 amino acids: CASSLETNEKLFF. The CDR3 region has the DNA TGTGCCAGCAGCTTGGAGACTAATGAAAAACTGTTTTTT.

This clonotype has a count of ten or more. The chain carries TRBV12-3 or TRBV12-4 and TRBJ2-7; 7 nucleotides line up with TRBD2. The CDR3 is made up of 14 amino acids. Unmatched junction bases numbered 8, after V lost 6 bases and J lost 3 bases. CDR3 nucleotides: TGTGCCAGCAGCCCAGCGGGGTCGGGCTACGAGCAGTACTTC. Translated: CASSPAGSGYEQYF.

This clonotype was recorded a few times. J is TRBJ1-5 and V is TRBV28; the match to TRBD1 covers 7 bases. Germline V gene lookup returns CDR1 MDHEN and CDR2 SYDVKM. V shed 5 bases, J shed 3 bases, and the junction held 7 bases outside the gene matches. This CDR3 region has 15 residues. CDR3 DNA sequence: TGTGCCAGCAGTAGGGGACAGACCCACAATCAGCCCCAGCATTTT. It is translated as CASSRGQTHNQPQHF. Drawing the rest from reference TRBV28 and TRBJ1-5, the complete variable domain is DVKVTQSSRYLVKRTGEKVFLECVQDMDHENMFWYRQDPGLGLRLIYFSYDVKMKEKGDIPEGYSVSREKKERFSLILESASTNQTSMYLCASSRGQTHNQPQHFGDGTRLSIL.

The chain employs TRBV30 and TRBJ1-5, with D possibly TRBD1 on 5 matching bases. The germline V and J ends were trimmed by 4 bases and 7 bases, with 17 bases remaining between them. There are 14 residues in the CDR3. Germline V CDR1 and CDR2: GTSNPN, SVGIG (reference sequence). The CDR3 reads CAWTTASGNQPQHF. For the CDR3, the DNA is TGTGCCTGGACCACCGCGTCAGGGAACCAGCCCCAGCATTTT.

This chain connects TRBV9 to TRBJ2-3, with TRBD1 matching over 10 bases. The CDR3 extends over 16 amino acids. CDR1 and CDR2 from the germline V gene are SGDLS and YYNGEE. With V trimmed by 4 bases and J by 4 bases, 9 bases remained unmatched. CDR3: CASSTRTGGRADTQYF. CDR3 DNA sequence: TGTGCCAGCAGCACCCGGACAGGGGGGAGGGCAGATACGCAGTATTTT.

Notes on this clonotype: A much larger clone differs from this one at a single base, so this may be a read error. The chain employs TRBV5-1 and TRBJ1-2, with TRBD1 identical over 8 bases. The CDR3 loop spans 14 amino acids. Germline CDR1 is SGHRS and CDR2 is YFSETQ. The CDR3 loop is CVSSQTGEGDGYTF. The CDR3 nucleotides read TGCGTCAGCAGCCAGACAGGGGAAGGGGATGGCTACACCTTC.

At least ten counts were recorded for this clonotype. The rearrangement uses TRBV10-3 and TRBJ2-5; a possible D gene is TRBD2 (7 bases). The germline V gene has CDR1 ENHRY and CDR2 SYGVKD. The V and J ends lost 11 bases and 2 bases respectively, with 12 bases between them. CDR3 length: 12 amino acids. The chain's CDR3 is CASGGRQETQYF. The CDR3 region has the DNA TGTGCCTCCGGGGGGCGGCAAGAGACCCAGTACTTC.

The V and J genes are TRBV9 and TRBJ1-1; D not certain. This CDR3 is built from 15 residues. The V gene's germline CDR1 is SGDLS and CDR2 YYNGEE. Deletions cut 0 bases from V and 7 bases from J, with 16 bases between. The CDR3 loop is CASSVGVRAMGEAFF. In nucleotides, the CDR3 is TGTGCCAGCAGCGTAGGGGTCAGAGCGATGGGTGAAGCTTTCTTT.

This chain connects TRBV7-9 to TRBJ2-2; 7 nucleotides match TRBD2. This CDR3 contains 15 residues. CDR1 SEHNR and CDR2 FQNEAQ come from the germline V gene (reference sequence). V lost 1 base, J lost 5 bases, and 4 bases stayed unmatched. The CDR3 sequence: CASSLVRRGTGELFF. For the CDR3, the DNA is TGTGCCAGCAGCTTAGTTCGGCGGGGGACCGGGGAGCTGTTTTTT.

The chain is built from TRBV29-1 and TRBJ1-2; D ambiguous. This CDR3 spans 10 amino acids. The germline V gene encodes CDR1 SQVTM and CDR2 ANQGSEA. V lost 6 bases and J 3 bases, leaving 5 bases between the germline ends. This CDR3 reads CSVRDYGYTF. The CDR3 nucleotides are TGCAGCGTCCGGGACTATGGCTACACCTTC. Combining the CDR3 with reference TRBV29-1 and TRBJ1-2 gives the whole variable domain SAVISQKPSRDICQRGTSLTIQCQVDSQVTMMFWYRQQPGQSLTLIATANQGSEATYESGFVIDKFPISRPNLTFSTLTVSNMSPEDSSIYLCSVRDYGYTFGSGTRLTVV.

This clonotype has only a few counts. This sequence joins TRBV12-3 or TRBV12-4 and TRBJ2-1, with D perhaps assigned TRBD1 or TRBD2 (6 bases each). The length of the CDR3 is 18 residues. Trimming pared 7 bases from V and 1 base from J, leaving 23 bases between. CDR3 loop: CASTAPADSGASYNEQFF. DNA of the CDR3: TGTGCCAGCACCGCCCCCGCGGACTCGGGGGCTTCCTACAATGAGCAGTTCTTC.

This clonotype occurred a few times. The rearrangement uses TRBV7-6 and TRBJ2-5; tentatively, D is TRBD1 or TRBD2 (6 bases each). Trimming stripped 5 bases from V and 7 bases from J, with 20 bases between. In germline, CDR1 is SGHVS, CDR2 FNYEAQ. The CDR3 runs to 15 residues. The CDR3 region is CASSNREKRVGTQYF. DNA for the CDR3: TGTGCCAGCAGCAACAGGGAGAAGCGGGTTGGGACCCAGTACTTC.

The genes are TRBV20-1 and TRBJ1-3, with D possibly TRBD1 on 5 matching bases. There are 13 residues in the CDR3. Germline-derived CDR1 and CDR2 are DFQATT and SNEGSKA (reference sequence). Trimming took 4 bases from V and 1 from J, leaving 8 bases between them. CDR3 loop: CSANRGSGNTIYF. CDR3 nucleotides: TGCAGTGCTAACCGGGGGTCTGGAAACACCATATATTTT.

This clonotype was seen at least ten times. The chain links TRBV11-2 to TRBJ2-5, with 7 positions matching TRBD2. Germline CDR1 reads SGHAT; CDR2 reads FQNNGV. V was clipped by 2 bases and J by 1 base; unmatched bases: 7. This CDR3 comprises 16 residues. The DNA of the CDR3 is TGTGCCAGCAGCTTACGACAAGCGGGATTCCAAGAGACCCAGTACTTC. This codes for CASSLRQAGFQETQYF.

This clonotype was found many times. V usage is TRBV11-2 and J usage is TRBJ2-7; D possibly matches TRBD1 or TRBD2 (5 bases each). The CDR3 spans 13 residues. With 11 bases removed from V and 3 bases from J, the gap between germline ends came to 17 bases. The V gene's germline CDR1 is SGHAT and CDR2 FQNNGV. CDR3 sequence: CACRDASGYEQYF. The CDR3 region has the DNA TGTGCCTGCCGGGACGCCTCTGGCTACGAGCAGTACTTC.

This clonotype was seen only a few times. The chain carries TRBV7-8 and TRBJ1-6; D perhaps matches TRBD1 (6 bases). V lost 6 bases and J lost 14, with 17 bases in between. The CDR3 runs 13 residues. Germline V gene sequence: CDR1 SGHVS, CDR2 FQNEAQ. The CDR3 sequence is CASSNRVVVALHF. The DNA of the CDR3 is TGTGCCAGCAGTAACAGGGTCGTTGTGGCCCTCCACTTT.

Ten or more counts support this clonotype. V is TRBV28 and J is TRBJ2-7, with 10 nucleotides matching TRBD1. Per the germline V gene, CDR1 is MDHEN and CDR2 is SYDVKM. V was clipped by 5 bases and J by 3 bases; unmatched bases: 7. This CDR3 contains 15 residues. The CDR3 coding sequence is TGTGCCAGCAGTCAGACTGACAGGGGGCTCTACGAGCAGTACTTC. Residues: CASSQTDRGLYEQYF. Supplemented by reference TRBV28 and TRBJ2-7, the full variable domain reads DVKVTQSSRYLVKRTGEKVFLECVQDMDHENMFWYRQDPGLGLRLIYFSYDVKMKEKGDIPEGYSVSREKKERFSLILESASTNQTSMYLCASSQTDRGLYEQYFGPGTRLTVT.

The rearrangement joins TRBV29-1 to TRBJ2-7; D is possibly TRBD2 (6 bases). The length of the CDR3 is 13 residues. Germline CDR1 SQVTM, CDR2 ANQGSEA. V was clipped by 4 bases and J by 2 bases, with 12 bases between them. CDR3 nucleotides: TGCAGCGTTGTGAGGGACTCCCCCTACGAGCAGTACTTC. It codes for CSVVRDSPYEQYF.

This clonotype was recorded many times. J is TRBJ1-3 and V is TRBV7-9; D unclear. With 5 bases removed from V and 0 bases from J, the gap between germline ends came to 11 bases. The V gene's germline CDR1 is SEHNR and CDR2 FQNEAQ (reference sequence). The CDR3 is made up of 15 amino acids. CDR3 amino acids: CASSPEAYSGNTIYF. CDR3 in DNA: TGTGCCAGCAGCCCGGAGGCTTACTCTGGAAACACCATATATTTT.

This clonotype was observed a few times. The genes are TRBV7-9 and TRBJ1-2, with no clear D. V was trimmed by 8 bases and J by 7 bases, leaving 5 bases between them. The V gene's germline CDR1 is SEHNR and CDR2 FQNEAQ (reference sequence). The CDR3 covers 9 residues. CDR3 sequence: CASDAGYTF. CDR3 nucleotides: TGTGCCAGCGATGCTGGCTACACCTTC.